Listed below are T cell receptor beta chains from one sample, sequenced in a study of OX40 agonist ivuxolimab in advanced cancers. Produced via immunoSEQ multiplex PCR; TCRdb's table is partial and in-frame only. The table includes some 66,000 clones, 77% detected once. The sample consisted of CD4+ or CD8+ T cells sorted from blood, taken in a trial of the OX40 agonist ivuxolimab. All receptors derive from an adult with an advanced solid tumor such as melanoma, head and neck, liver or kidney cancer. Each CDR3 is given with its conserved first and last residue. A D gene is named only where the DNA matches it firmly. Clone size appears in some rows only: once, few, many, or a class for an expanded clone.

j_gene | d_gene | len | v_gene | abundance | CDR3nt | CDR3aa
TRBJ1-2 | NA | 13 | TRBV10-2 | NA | TGCGCCAGCAGAAGAGGGGAGTACTATGGCTACACCTTC | CASRRGEYYGYTF
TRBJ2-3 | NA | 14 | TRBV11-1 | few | TGTGCCAGCAGCTCGCAGGGGAGCACAGATACGCAGTATTTT | CASSSQGSTDTQYF
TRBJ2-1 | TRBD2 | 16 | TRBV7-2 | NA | TGTGCCAGCAGCTTTTTTCGGACTAGCGACTACAATGAGCAGTTCTTC | CASSFFRTSDYNEQFF
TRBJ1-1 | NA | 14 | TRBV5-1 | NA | TGCGCCAGCAGCTCGGGACCCCAGAACACTGAAGCTTTCTTT | CASSSGPQNTEAFF
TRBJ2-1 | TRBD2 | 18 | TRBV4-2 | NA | TGTGCCAGCAGCCCCCGGACTAGCGGGGGATTCTCCTACAATGAGCAGTTCTTC | CASSPRTSGGFSYNEQFF
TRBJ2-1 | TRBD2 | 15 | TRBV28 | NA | TGTGCCAGCAGTGGAGCTAGCGGGGGAAACAATGAGCAGTTCTTC | CASSGASGGNNEQFF
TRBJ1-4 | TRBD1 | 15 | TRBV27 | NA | TGTGCCAGCAGTTTTCACGGGACAGGGCTTGAAAAACTGTTTTTT | CASSFHGTGLEKLFF
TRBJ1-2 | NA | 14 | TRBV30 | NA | TGTGCCTGGGTTTTCCCGGGGACAATTTATGGCTACACCTTC | CAWVFPGTIYGYTF
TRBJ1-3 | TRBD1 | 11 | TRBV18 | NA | TGTGCCAGCTCACCTTCGGACAGGGTATATTTT | CASSPSDRVYF
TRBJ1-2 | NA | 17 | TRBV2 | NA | TGTGCCAGCAGTGAACAGAGCCTTTTCCCTCTTAACTATGGCTACACCTTC | CASSEQSLFPLNYGYTF
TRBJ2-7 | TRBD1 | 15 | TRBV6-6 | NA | TGTGCCAGCAGTTACTCGAGGGACAGTTCCTACGAGCAGTACTTC | CASSYSRDSSYEQYF
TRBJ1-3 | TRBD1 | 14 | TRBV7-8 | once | TGTGCCAGCAGCCCAGGGGGCTCTGGAAACACCATATATTTT | CASSPGGSGNTIYF
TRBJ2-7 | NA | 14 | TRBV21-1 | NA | TGTGCCAGCAGCCTCCGGGACTCGAACTACGAGCAGTACTTC | CASSLRDSNYEQYF
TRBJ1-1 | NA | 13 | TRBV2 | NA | TGTGCCAGCAGCCCCGGACAACTGGGTAATACATGGTTT | CASSPGQLGNTWF
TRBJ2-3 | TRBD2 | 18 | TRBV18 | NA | TGTGCCAGCTCACCTCCGGGACTAGCGGGAGGATTGAGGGATACGCAGTATTTT | CASSPPGLAGGLRDTQYF
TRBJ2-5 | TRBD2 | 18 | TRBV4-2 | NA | TGTGCCAGCAGCCAAGATGGGCTAGCGGGGGGCCGAGGGGAGACCCAGTACTTC | CASSQDGLAGGRGETQYF
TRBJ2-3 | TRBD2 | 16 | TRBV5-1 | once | TGCGCCAGCAGCTTGGTCGGACGGGGGGGCCTAGATACGCAGTATTTT | CASSLVGRGGLDTQYF
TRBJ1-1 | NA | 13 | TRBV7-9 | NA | TGTGCCAGCAGCTTGCAGGGCAACACTGAAGCTTTCTTT | CASSLQGNTEAFF
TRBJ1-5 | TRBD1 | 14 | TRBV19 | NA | TGTGCCAGTAGTGATACAGGGGGCGGACAGCCCCAGCATTTT | CASSDTGGGQPQHF
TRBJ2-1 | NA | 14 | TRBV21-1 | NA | TGTGCCAGCAGCAAATTTAGAGCGGCCAATGAGCAGTTCTTC | CASSKFRAANEQFF
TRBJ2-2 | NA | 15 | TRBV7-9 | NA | TGTGCCAGAGACGCAGGGACGGCAAACACCGGGGAGCTGTTTTTT | CARDAGTANTGELFF
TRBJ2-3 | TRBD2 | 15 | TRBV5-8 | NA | TGTGCCAGCAGCTTAGAAGCTAGCGGGAGAAATACGCAGTATTTT | CASSLEASGRNTQYF
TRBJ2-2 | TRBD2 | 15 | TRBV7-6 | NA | TGTGCCAGCAGCTTCCTAGCGGGAGATACCGGGGAGCTGTTTTTT | CASSFLAGDTGELFF
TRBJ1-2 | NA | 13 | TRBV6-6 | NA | TGTGCCAGCAGTTACTCGGCCACGTATGGCTACACCTTC | CASSYSATYGYTF
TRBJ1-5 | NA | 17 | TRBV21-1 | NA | TGTGCCAGCAGATGCATTCTAGCTACATTGGATCATCAGCCCCAGCATTTT | CASRCILATLDHQPQHF
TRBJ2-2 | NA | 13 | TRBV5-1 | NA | TGCGCCAGCAGGGAGGCAAACACCGGGGAGCTGTTTTTT | CASREANTGELFF
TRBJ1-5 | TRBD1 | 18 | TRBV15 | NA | TGTGCCACCAGCAGAGGGCCGACGGGACAGGGTTTCAACCAGCCCCAGCATTTT | CATSRGPTGQGFNQPQHF
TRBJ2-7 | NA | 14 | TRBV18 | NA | TGTGCCAGCTCACCGGTGGGGGGCGCCTACGAGCAGTACTTC | CASSPVGGAYEQYF
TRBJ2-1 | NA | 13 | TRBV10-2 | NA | TGCGCCAGCACCCTCGGGTGGATCGGGGAGCAGTTCTTC | CASTLGWIGEQFF
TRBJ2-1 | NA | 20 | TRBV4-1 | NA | TGCGCCAGCAGCCCAACCGACGCTTTGACCGCTACTGGAAGCTACAATGAGCAGTTCTTC | CASSPTDALTATGSYNEQFF
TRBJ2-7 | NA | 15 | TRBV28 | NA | TGTGCCAGCAGTTCCCCCGGCCAGGTCTACTACGAGCAGTACTTC | CASSSPGQVYYEQYF
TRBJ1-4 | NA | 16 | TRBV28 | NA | TGTGCCAGCAGGACACAAGGCGGAGGAACTAATGAAAAACTGTTTTTT | CASRTQGGGTNEKLFF
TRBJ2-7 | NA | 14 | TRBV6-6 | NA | TGTGCCAGCAGTTACGGTTCCTTCTCCTACGAGCAGTACTTC | CASSYGSFSYEQYF
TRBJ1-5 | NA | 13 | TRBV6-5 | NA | TGTGCCAGCAGGAGACAGGTAGATCAGCCCCAGCATTTT | CASRRQVDQPQHF
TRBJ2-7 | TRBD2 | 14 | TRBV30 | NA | TGTGCCTGGAGTGTTTTGGGACTAGAAAAAATTTCGTACTTC | CAWSVLGLEKISYF
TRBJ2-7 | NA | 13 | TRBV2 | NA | TGTGCCAGCAGCTGGGACACCGTCTACGAGCAGTACTTC | CASSWDTVYEQYF
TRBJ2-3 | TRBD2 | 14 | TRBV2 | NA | TGTGCCAGTGGACTAGCGGGAGACACAGATACGCAGTATTTT | CASGLAGDTDTQYF
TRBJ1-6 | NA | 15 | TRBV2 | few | TGTGCCAGCAGTGTAGGGGGCTCCTATAATTCACCCCTCCACTTT | CASSVGGSYNSPLHF
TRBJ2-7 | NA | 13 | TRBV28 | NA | TGTGCCAGCAGGACGGGGCCCCACTACGAGCAGTACTTC | CASRTGPHYEQYF
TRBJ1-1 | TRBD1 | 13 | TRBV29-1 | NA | TGCAGCGGTGAGCAGGGGGCGAACACTGAAGCTTTCTTT | CSGEQGANTEAFF
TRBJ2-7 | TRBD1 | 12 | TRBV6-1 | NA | TGTGCCAGCAGTTTGACAGGGTGGGAGCAGTACTTC | CASSLTGWEQYF
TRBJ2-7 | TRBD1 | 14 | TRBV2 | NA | TGTGCCAGCAGTCCAACGACAGGGTTGGGAGAGCAGTACTTC | CASSPTTGLGEQYF
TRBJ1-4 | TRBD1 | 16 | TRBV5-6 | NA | TGTGCCAGCAGCCTACAGACAGGGGGTGGTAATGAAAAACTGTTTTTT | CASSLQTGGGNEKLFF
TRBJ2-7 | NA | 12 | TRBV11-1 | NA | TGTGCCAGCAGCACAAACACCTACGAGCAGTACTTC | CASSTNTYEQYF
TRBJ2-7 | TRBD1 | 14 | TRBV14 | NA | TGTGCCAGCAGCCTTTACAGGGGTCCCTACGAGCAGTACTTC | CASSLYRGPYEQYF
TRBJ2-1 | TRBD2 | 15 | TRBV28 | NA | TGTGCCAGCAGCTGGACTAGCGGGAACTACAATGAGCAGTTCTTC | CASSWTSGNYNEQFF
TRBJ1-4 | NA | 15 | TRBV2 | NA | TGTGCCAGCAGTGAGGGGTCTCGTGGAAGTGAAAAACTGTTTTTT | CASSEGSRGSEKLFF
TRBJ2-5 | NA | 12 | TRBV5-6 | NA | TGTGCCAGCAGCTTGGGGGCAGAGACCCAGTACTTC | CASSLGAETQYF
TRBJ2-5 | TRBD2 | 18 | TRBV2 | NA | TGTGCCAGCAGTGGCCCCCCACTAGCGGGAGGTAACCAAGAGACCCAGTACTTC | CASSGPPLAGGNQETQYF
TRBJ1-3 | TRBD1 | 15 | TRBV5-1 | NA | TGCGCCAGCAGCTCCCGACAGGGGGCAAGGAACACCATATATTTT | CASSSRQGARNTIYF
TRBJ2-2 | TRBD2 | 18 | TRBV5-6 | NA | TGTGCCAGCAGCACTACCGGGACTAGCGGGAGGGCCGCCGGGGAGCTGTTTTTT | CASSTTGTSGRAAGELFF
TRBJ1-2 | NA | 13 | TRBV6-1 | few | TGTGCCAGCAGTGAATTCGCGGGGATTGACTACACCTTC | CASSEFAGIDYTF